This entry describes one T cell receptor (beta chain). This sample is drawn from a study of blood T cell repertoires in COVID-19. Study details: The United States, Italy and Spain supplied acute and convalescent COVID-19 samples. Sources were T cells, B-cell-depleted T cells, or PBMCs; the material itself was cDNA or gDNA.

J was trimmed by 3 bases and V by 4 bases; bases with no gene match: 6. Germline V gene sequence: CDR1 MGHDK, CDR2 SYGVNS. This CDR3 contains 15 residues. In the source study's methods: Cell counts per sample came from amplifying reference gene primers. Sequenced by immunoSEQ multiplex PCR; TCRdb stores in-frame clones only, minus some. V and J calls and clone size are copied from that table; D and trimming were computed from the DNA. Of about 200,000 clones in the sample, roughly four fifths were seen once. The sample comprised peripheral blood. V and J are TRBV25-1 and TRBJ2-7; 10 positions agree with TRBD1. This TCR was recovered from a human donor with acute or convalescent COVID-19. The donor label of this sample is uncertain. The CDR3 bases are TGTGCCAGCAGTGGTAGGACAGGGGGAGGCTACGAGCAGTACTTC. This sequence encodes CASSGRTGGGYEQYF.